These 17 T cell receptor beta chains were sequenced from one sample in a study of CD8 T cells in ankylosing spondylitis. The antigens of these receptors remain unknown. Each CDR3 protein gets one entry after TCRdb re-called the 5' RACE reads with MiXCR. The sample lists around 390,000 distinct CDR3 sequences, about 20% occurring once. General observations from the study: What appeared characteristic of ankylosing spondylitis blood was a TCR beta motif of fewer than ten highly homologous variants.

Sequencing input: blood, either unsorted or a sorted T cell fraction (not recorded which). These receptors all come from a male donor with ankylosing spondylitis.

The genes are TRBV7-3 and TRBJ2-1, with a tentative D call TRBD2 (5 bases). V lost 5 bases to trimming and J lost 12 bases, with 20 bases between them. The CDR3 runs 14 residues. The germline V gene encodes CDR1 SGHTA and CDR2 FQGTGA. The CDR3 reads CASSQTGSESTQFF. CDR3 DNA: TGTGCCAGCAGCCAGACGGGATCCGAGAGCACGCAGTTCTTC.

This clonotype has just a few counts. This chain joins TRBV5-1 and TRBJ1-2; the D is unclear. V lost 0 bases, J lost 1 base, and 10 bases lay in between. There are 15 residues in the CDR3. Per germline, CDR1 SGHRS and CDR2 YFSETQ. The CDR3 is CASSLETRRNYGYTF. In DNA, the CDR3 is TGCGCCAGCAGCTTGGAAACGCGACGTAACTATGGCTACACCTTC.

The V gene is TRBV6-2 or TRBV6-3, the J gene TRBJ2-7, with TRBD1 matching over 11 bases. Germline CDR1 is MNHEY and CDR2 is SVGEGT. V lost 4 bases, J lost 3 bases, and 8 bases stayed unmatched. This CDR3 region has 16 residues. Here the CDR3 reads CASSSPRTGGFYEQYF. CDR3 nucleotide sequence: TGTGCCAGCAGTTCGCCGCGGACAGGGGGCTTCTACGAGCAGTACTTC.

This clonotype occurred a few times. The V and J genes are TRBV7-3 and TRBJ2-3; D is undetermined. Germline CDR1 SGHTA, CDR2 FQGTGA. Trimming pared 2 bases from V and 4 bases from J, leaving 4 bases between. The CDR3 sequence is 12 residues long. CDR3 loop: CASSLGADTQYF. DNA of the CDR3: TGTGCCAGCAGCTTAGGGGCAGATACGCAGTATTTT.

In this sample, this clonotype turned up a few times. The genes are TRBV6-2 or TRBV6-3 and TRBJ2-1; D gene ambiguous. The germline gives CDR1 MNHEY, CDR2 SVGEGT. V was pared by 5 bases and J by 2 bases, with 13 bases between. This CDR3 is built from 15 residues. The CDR3 is CASSLDIPTYNEQFF. For the CDR3, the DNA is TGTGCCAGCAGTCTTGACATCCCAACCTACAATGAGCAGTTCTTC.

The chain employs TRBV27 and TRBJ1-6; 7 nucleotides match TRBD1. Germline CDR1 is MNHEY and CDR2 is SMNVEV (reference sequence). J was trimmed by 9 bases and V by 5 bases; bases with no gene match: 10. This CDR3 comprises 15 residues. The CDR3 DNA sequence: TGTGCCAGCAGTCCAAACAGGGGTCACGGTTCACCCCTCCACTTT. This encodes CASSPNRGHGSPLHF.

This clonotype was counted between two and nine times. This chain uses TRBV3-1 with TRBJ1-6, with 8 bases matching TRBD1. V trimming: 0 bases; J trimming: 7 bases; junction bases outside the gene matches: 5. The CDR3 covers 16 residues. CDR1 and CDR2 from the germline V gene are LGHDT and YNNKEL (reference sequence). The CDR3 sequence: CASSQDLDRANSPLHF. The CDR3 DNA reads as TGTGCCAGCAGCCAAGATTTGGACAGGGCCAATTCACCCCTCCACTTT.

There are a few counts of this clonotype. The chain recombines TRBV6-5 with TRBJ2-5; weak D call: TRBD1 (5 bases). The germline CDR1 and CDR2 sequences are MNHEY and SVGAGI. The V and J ends lost 2 bases and 5 bases respectively, with 12 bases between them. The length of the CDR3 is 14 residues. CDR3 protein: CASSYGPGWETQYF. The CDR3, as DNA: TGTGCCAGCAGTTACGGCCCAGGGTGGGAGACCCAGTACTTC.

The rearrangement joins TRBV2 to TRBJ2-6, with 8 bases lining up with TRBD1. J gave up 0 bases and V 6 bases, and 4 bases lay outside the gene matches. The germline CDR1 and CDR2 sequences are SNHLY and FYNNEI. CDR3 size: 16 residues. The CDR3 loop is CASRAGGDSGANVLTF. The CDR3 DNA reads TGTGCCAGCAGGGCAGGGGGCGACTCTGGGGCCAACGTCCTGACTTTC. Full variable domain (outside the CDR3, taken from reference TRBV2 and TRBJ2-6): EPEVTQTPSHQVTQMGQEVILRCVPISNHLYFYWYRQILGQKVEFLVSFYNNEISEKSEIFDDQFSVERPDGSNFTLKIRSTKLEDSAMYFCASRAGGDSGANVLTFGAGSRLTVL.

V usage is TRBV12-3 or TRBV12-4 and J usage is TRBJ2-2; 7 positions agree with TRBD1. V dropped 6 bases and J dropped 8; count of bases not matched to a gene: 12. This CDR3 is built from 15 residues. The CDR3 reads CASRAGTEVPGELFF. The CDR3 DNA sequence: TGTGCCAGCAGAGCCGGGACAGAGGTTCCGGGGGAGCTGTTTTTT.

The chain couples TRBV6-2 or TRBV6-3 to TRBJ2-1; 7 bases fit TRBD2. Per germline, CDR1 MNHEY and CDR2 SVGEGT. Trimming took 10 bases from V and 3 from J; bases not matched to a gene: 9. The CDR3 runs to 14 residues. CDR3 sequence (DNA): TGTGCCACCAAAGAGGGCGGGAGCTACAATGAGCAGTTCTTC. Its translation is CATKEGGSYNEQFF.

This clonotype was recorded many times. V usage is TRBV28 and J usage is TRBJ2-2; no clear D. The V end was cut by 6 bases, the J end by 4 bases, with 3 bases between. The length of the CDR3 is 11 residues. Germline assignment: CDR1 MDHEN and CDR2 SYDVKM. CDR3: CASRGTGELFF. As DNA, the CDR3 is TGTGCCAGCAGAGGCACCGGGGAGCTGTTTTTT. Combining the CDR3 with reference TRBV28 and TRBJ2-2 gives the whole variable domain DVKVTQSSRYLVKRTGEKVFLECVQDMDHENMFWYRQDPGLGLRLIYFSYDVKMKEKGDIPEGYSVSREKKERFSLILESASTNQTSMYLCASRGTGELFFGEGSRLTVL.

At least ten counts were recorded for this clonotype. This chain uses TRBV29-1 with TRBJ2-7; 8 bases match TRBD1. The germline V gene has CDR1 SQVTM and CDR2 ANQGSEA. V trimming: 4 bases; J trimming: 9 bases; junction bases outside the gene matches: 8. The CDR3 extends over 12 amino acids. CDR3 in amino acids: CSVGVDRVTQYF. Here the CDR3 DNA reads TGCAGCGTTGGGGTGGACAGGGTAACGCAGTACTTC.

The chain couples TRBV25-1 to TRBJ2-3; D unclear. Germline V gene sequence: CDR1 MGHDK, CDR2 SYGVNS. Trimming took off 1 base at V and 9 bases at J, with 14 bases between the two ends. CDR3 size: 14 residues. Here the CDR3 DNA reads TGTGCCAGCAGTGAATTTGTGGAGCCCGGCACGCAGTATTTT. It encodes CASSEFVEPGTQYF.

This clonotype was seen just once. This chain joins TRBV20-1 and TRBJ2-5; TRBD2 agrees at 11 bases. Trimming removed 6 bases from V and 2 bases from J; junction bases left unmatched: 8. CDR3 length equals 15 residues. Germline-derived CDR1 and CDR2 are DFQATT and SNEGSKA (reference sequence). The chain's CDR3 is CSALTSGGNQETQYF. CDR3 sequence (DNA): TGCAGTGCCCTAACTAGCGGGGGAAATCAAGAGACCCAGTACTTC.

About this clonotype: Compared with germline, one end of the junction differs, possibly owing to a read error. This rearrangement joins TRBV6-6 to TRBJ2-7; a weak D match, TRBD2 (5 bases). The CDR3 extends over 11 amino acids. Germline CDR1 is MNHNY and CDR2 is SVGAGI (reference sequence). The DNA of the CDR3 is TGTGCCAGCAGTATCCGGGAACTAATGCACTTC. Its protein product is CASSIRELMHF.

The J gene is TRBJ1-5, the V gene TRBV5-8; tentatively, D is TRBD1 (5 bases). Trimming shortened V by 1 base and J by 1 base, and 12 bases separated the two germline ends. This CDR3 comprises 16 residues. Germline assignment: CDR1 SGHTS and CDR2 YDEGEE. CDR3 protein: CASSLRQGYSNQPQHF. The CDR3 DNA reads as TGTGCCAGCAGCTTGAGGCAGGGCTACAGCAATCAGCCCCAGCATTTT. Complete variable domain (other parts from reference TRBV5-8 and TRBJ1-5): EAGVTQSPTHLIKTRGQQATLRCSPISGHTSVYWYQQALGLGLQFLLWYDEGEERNRGNFPPRFSGRQFPNYSSELNVNALELEDSALYLCASSLRQGYSNQPQHFGDGTRLSIL.